Below, one T cell receptor (beta chain) is given with its context. The antigen remains undetermined. This CDR3 has 15 residues. Germline CDR1 reads WSHSY; CDR2 reads SAAADI. V trimming: 2 bases; J trimming: 6 bases; junction bases outside the gene matches: 6. This record comes from a study of immune cell composition in non-small cell lung cancer. Broader study findings: Lung squamous cell carcinoma tumours had significantly higher top 10 clone scores and productive clonality than lung adenocarcinoma.

TCRdb's copy holds only in-frame clones and misses some; the assay was immunoSEQ multiplex PCR. The table includes 13,000 or so clones, around three quarters detected once. Sequencing was carried out using lung tumor tissue. This receptor was taken from a human donor with non-small cell lung cancer. This rearrangement joins TRBV10-2 to TRBJ2-1; 8 bases line up with TRBD2. CDR3: CASSETSGGPNEQFF. Here the CDR3 DNA reads TGCGCCAGCAGTGAGACTAGCGGTGGGCCCAATGAGCAGTTCTTC.